Listed below are T cell receptor beta chains from one sample, sequenced in a study of CD8 T cells in Susac syndrome. TCRdb re-analysed the immunoSEQ multiplex PCR reads in MiXCR, keeping a single row per CDR3 protein. The sample shows 150,000 to 200,000 distinct CDR3 sequences, around 93% of them seen only once. The sequenced sample consisted of CD4+ T cells from PBMCs. The source of these receptors is a human donor in good health. The CDR3 runs from the conserved cysteine through the conserved F or W. Fields, in order: D gene, clone size, V gene, J gene, CDR3 DNA, CDR3 protein. D genes are given only for firm matches. The size of a clone is reported for some rows only, either as once, few or many, or as a class for expanded clones.

-	-	TRBV7-2	TRBJ1-1	TGTGCCAGCAGCTCACTTACAGGACGGGGGGCTGAAGCTTTCTTT	CASSSLTGRGAEAFF
-	-	TRBV5-1	TRBJ1-1	TGCGCCAGCAGCTCCCCCCCGAACACTGAAGCTTTCTTT	CASSSPPNTEAFF
-	-	TRBV5-1	TRBJ1-5	TGCGCCAGCAGCTTGGATCCAGGGATAAGTCAGCCCCAGCATTTT	CASSLDPGISQPQHF
-	-	TRBV29-1	TRBJ1-1	TGCAGCGTAGGACAGATGAACACTGAAGCTTTCTTT	CSVGQMNTEAFF
-	once	TRBV7-3	TRBJ1-1	TGTGCCAGCCGCGGACAGAGGAACACTGAAGCTTTCTTT	CASRGQRNTEAFF
TRBD1	-	TRBV19	TRBJ1-5	TGTGCCAGTAGTATCGAGGGGGCCTGGGGAAGCAATCAGCCCCAGCATTTT	CASSIEGAWGSNQPQHF
-	once	TRBV6-5	TRBJ2-2	TGTGCCAGCAGTTACTCGGTCCTTAGTAGTACGGGGGCCGGGGAGCTGTTTTTT	CASSYSVLSSTGAGELFF
-	-	TRBV19	TRBJ2-3	TGTGCCAGTAGCCCCATTGGAGGGACTGCCCCTGAACGGTATTTT	CASSPIGGTAPERYF
-	-	TRBV18	TRBJ2-6	TGTGCCAGCTCACCCCTTAGGGGGGCCGGGGCCAACGTCCTGACTTTC	CASSPLRGAGANVLTF
-	once	TRBV28	TRBJ2-3	TGTGCCAGCAGTCGACAGATCGCAATCACAGATACGCAGTATTTT	CASSRQIAITDTQYF
-	-	TRBV5-4	TRBJ1-3	TGTGCCAGCAGCTTGCAGGCCTCTGGAAACACCATATATTTT	CASSLQASGNTIYF
-	few	TRBV3-1	TRBJ1-1	TGTGCCAGCAGTCTTGGGACAGAAGCTTTCTTT	CASSLGTEAFF
TRBD1	-	TRBV9	TRBJ1-2	TGTGCCAGCAGCCCGGCCGGGACAGGAGGCGGCTACACCTTC	CASSPAGTGGGYTF
-	-	TRBV20-1	TRBJ1-5	TGCAGTGCTAGTCGCTCGGGGGTAAATAGCAATCAGCCCCAGCATTTT	CSASRSGVNSNQPQHF
-	-	TRBV28	TRBJ2-1	TGTGCCAGCAGTCCTGGAAGCGTCTACAATGAGCAGTTCTTC	CASSPGSVYNEQFF
TRBD1	-	TRBV9	TRBJ2-2	TGTGCCAGCAGCCCACGGAACAGGGGCCCAACGAACACCGGGGAGCTGTTTTTT	CASSPRNRGPTNTGELFF
TRBD2	-	TRBV2	TRBJ2-3	TGTGCCAGCGGGCGGGGGATCACAGATACGCAGTATTTT	CASGRGITDTQYF
TRBD2	-	TRBV12-3/TRBV12-4	TRBJ2-2	TGTGCCAGCAGTGGACCGGGGGGAAACACCGGGGAGCTGTTTTTT	CASSGPGGNTGELFF
-	-	TRBV5-1	TRBJ1-2	TGCGCCAGCAGCTCCGGGGACAAAGAATATGGCTACACCTTC	CASSSGDKEYGYTF
-	-	TRBV6-2/TRBV6-3	TRBJ2-3	TGTGCCAGCAGTTACTCGGTTAGCTATACGCAGTATTTT	CASSYSVSYTQYF
-	-	TRBV10-3	TRBJ2-2	TGTGCCATCAGTGAGCGAGACAGCTTCGGGGAGCTGTTTTTT	CAISERDSFGELFF
TRBD1	-	TRBV7-2	TRBJ2-5	TGTGCCATTGCACAGGGGGCCCAAGAGACCCAGTACTTC	CAIAQGAQETQYF
-	-	TRBV4-2	TRBJ1-3	TGTGCCAGCAGCCAAGATAGCGCTGGAAACACCATATATTTT	CASSQDSAGNTIYF
-	-	TRBV11-2	TRBJ2-7	TGTGCCAGCAGCAAGGGCAGGGCATTCTCCTACGAGCAGTACTTC	CASSKGRAFSYEQYF
-	-	TRBV28	TRBJ2-3	TGTGCCAGCAGTTTAGGTGGGCTGCCCGGCGATACGCAGTATTTT	CASSLGGLPGDTQYF
TRBD2	-	TRBV6-2/TRBV6-3	TRBJ2-1	TGTGCCAGCTCGCGGGGGGGCCGGGAGTTCTTC	CASSRGGREFF